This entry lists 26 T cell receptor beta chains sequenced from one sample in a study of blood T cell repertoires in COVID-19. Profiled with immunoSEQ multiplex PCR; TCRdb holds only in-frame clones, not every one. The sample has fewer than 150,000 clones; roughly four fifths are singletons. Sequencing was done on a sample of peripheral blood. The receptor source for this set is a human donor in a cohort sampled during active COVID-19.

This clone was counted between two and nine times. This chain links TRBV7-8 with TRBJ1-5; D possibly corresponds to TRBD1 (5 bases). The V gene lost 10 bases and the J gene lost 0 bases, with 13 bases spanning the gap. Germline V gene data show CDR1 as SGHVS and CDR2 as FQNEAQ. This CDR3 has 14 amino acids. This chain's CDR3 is CATAGGNSNQPQHF. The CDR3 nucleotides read TGTGCCACGGCGGGGGGTAATAGCAATCAGCCCCAGCATTTT.

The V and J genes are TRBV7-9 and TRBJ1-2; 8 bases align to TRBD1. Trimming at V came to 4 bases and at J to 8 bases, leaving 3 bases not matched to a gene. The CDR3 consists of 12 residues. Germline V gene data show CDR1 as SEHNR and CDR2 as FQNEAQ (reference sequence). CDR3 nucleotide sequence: TGTGCCAGCAGCTACGACAGGGGCGGCTACACCTTC. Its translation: CASSYDRGGYTF. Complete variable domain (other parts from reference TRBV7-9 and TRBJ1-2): DTGVSQNPRHKITKRGQNVTFRCDPISEHNRLYWYRQTLGQGPEFLTYFQNEAQLEKSRLLSDRFSAERPKGSFSTLEIQRTEQGDSAMYLCASSYDRGGYTFGSGTRLTVV.

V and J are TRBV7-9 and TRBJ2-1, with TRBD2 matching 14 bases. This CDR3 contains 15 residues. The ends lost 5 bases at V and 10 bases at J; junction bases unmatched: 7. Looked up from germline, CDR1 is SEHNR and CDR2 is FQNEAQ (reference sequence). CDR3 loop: CASSATSGGAEEQFF. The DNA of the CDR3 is TGTGCCAGCAGCGCGACTAGCGGGGGGGCTGAGGAGCAGTTCTTC.

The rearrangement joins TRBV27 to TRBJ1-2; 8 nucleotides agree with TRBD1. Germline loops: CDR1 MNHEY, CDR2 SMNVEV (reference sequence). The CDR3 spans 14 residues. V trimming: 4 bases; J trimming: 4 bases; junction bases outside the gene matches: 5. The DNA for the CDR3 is TGTGCCAGCAGTTCTACAGGGGGACGCTATGGCTACACCTTC. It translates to CASSSTGGRYGYTF.

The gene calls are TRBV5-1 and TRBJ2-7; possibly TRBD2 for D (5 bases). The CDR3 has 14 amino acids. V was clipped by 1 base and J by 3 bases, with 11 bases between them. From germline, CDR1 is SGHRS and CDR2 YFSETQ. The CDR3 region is CASSLSGESYEQYF. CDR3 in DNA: TGCGCCAGCAGCTTGTCCGGGGAGAGCTACGAGCAGTACTTC.

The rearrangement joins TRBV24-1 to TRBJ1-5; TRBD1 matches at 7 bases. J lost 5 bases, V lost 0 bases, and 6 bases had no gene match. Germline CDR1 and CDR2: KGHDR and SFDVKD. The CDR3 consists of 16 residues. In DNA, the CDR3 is TGTGCCACCAGTGATTTGATGTGGGACAGACATCAGCCCCAGCATTTT. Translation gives CATSDLMWDRHQPQHF.

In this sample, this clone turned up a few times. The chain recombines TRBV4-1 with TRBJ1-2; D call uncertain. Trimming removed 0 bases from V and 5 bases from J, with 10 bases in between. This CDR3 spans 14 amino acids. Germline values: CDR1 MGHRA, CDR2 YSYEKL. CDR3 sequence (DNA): TGCGCCAGCAGCCAAGACGAGACACAGTATGGCTACACCTTC. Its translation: CASSQDETQYGYTF.

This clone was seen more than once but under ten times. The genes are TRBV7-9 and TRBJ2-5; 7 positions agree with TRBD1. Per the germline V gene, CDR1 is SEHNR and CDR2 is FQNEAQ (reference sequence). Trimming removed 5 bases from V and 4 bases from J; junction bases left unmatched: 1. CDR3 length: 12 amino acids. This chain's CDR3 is CASSRTGETQYF. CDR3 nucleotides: TGTGCCAGCAGCCGGACAGGAGAGACCCAGTACTTC. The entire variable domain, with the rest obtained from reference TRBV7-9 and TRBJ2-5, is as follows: DTGVSQNPRHKITKRGQNVTFRCDPISEHNRLYWYRQTLGQGPEFLTYFQNEAQLEKSRLLSDRFSAERPKGSFSTLEIQRTEQGDSAMYLCASSRTGETQYFGPGTRLLVL.

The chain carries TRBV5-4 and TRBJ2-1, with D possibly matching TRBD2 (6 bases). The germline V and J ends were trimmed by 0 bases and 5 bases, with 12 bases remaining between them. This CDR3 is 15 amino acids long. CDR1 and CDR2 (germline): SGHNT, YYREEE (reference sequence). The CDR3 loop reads CASSLEGLPDNEQFF. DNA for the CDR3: TGTGCCAGCAGCTTGGAGGGACTCCCTGACAATGAGCAGTTCTTC.

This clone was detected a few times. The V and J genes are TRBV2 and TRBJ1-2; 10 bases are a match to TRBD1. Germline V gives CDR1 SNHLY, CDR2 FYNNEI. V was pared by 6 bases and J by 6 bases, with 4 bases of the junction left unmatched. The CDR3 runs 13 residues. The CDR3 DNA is TGTGCCAGCAGAGATGGGACAGGGGATGGCTACACCTTC. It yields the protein CASRDGTGDGYTF.

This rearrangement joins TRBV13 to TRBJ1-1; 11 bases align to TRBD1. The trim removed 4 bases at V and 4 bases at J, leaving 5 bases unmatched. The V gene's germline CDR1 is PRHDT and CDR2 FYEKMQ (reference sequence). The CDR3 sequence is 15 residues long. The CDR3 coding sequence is TGTGCCAGCAGCTCAGGGGACAGGGGGGGCACTGAAGCTTTCTTT. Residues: CASSSGDRGGTEAFF.

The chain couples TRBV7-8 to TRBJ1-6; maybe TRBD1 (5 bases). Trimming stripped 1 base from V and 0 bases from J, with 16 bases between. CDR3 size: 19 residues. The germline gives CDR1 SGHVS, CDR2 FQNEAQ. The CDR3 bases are TGTGCCAGCAGCTTAGAATCGAGACAGAAGAGCTCCTATAATTCACCCCTCCACTTT. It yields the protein CASSLESRQKSSYNSPLHF.

In nucleotides, the CDR3 is TGCAGCGTTGGGGACGGGGGGTCCTATGGCTACACCTTC. It specifies CSVGDGGSYGYTF. This chain uses TRBV29-1 with TRBJ1-2; a possible D gene is TRBD1 (5 bases). CDR1 SQVTM and CDR2 ANQGSEA come from the germline V gene. V was trimmed by 4 bases and J by 4 bases, leaving 13 bases between them. The CDR3 sequence is 13 residues long.

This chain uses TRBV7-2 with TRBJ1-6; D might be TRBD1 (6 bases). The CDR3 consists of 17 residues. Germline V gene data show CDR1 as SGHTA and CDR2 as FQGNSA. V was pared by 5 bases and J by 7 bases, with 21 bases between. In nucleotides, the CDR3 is TGTGCCAGCAGCGGGGGGGCGGGGGACTCAAGCAATTCACCCCTCCACTTT. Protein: CASSGGAGDSSNSPLHF. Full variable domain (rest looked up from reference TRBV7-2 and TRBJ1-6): GAGVSQSPSNKVTEKGKDVELRCDPISGHTALYWYRQSLGQGLEFLIYFQGNSAPDKSGLPSDRFSAERTGGSVSTLTIQRTQQEDSAVYLCASSGGAGDSSNSPLHFGNGTRLTVT.

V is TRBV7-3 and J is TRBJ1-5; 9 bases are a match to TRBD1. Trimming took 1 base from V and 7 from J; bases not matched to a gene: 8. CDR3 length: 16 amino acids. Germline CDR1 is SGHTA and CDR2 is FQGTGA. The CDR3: CASSLNYRGLAQPQHF. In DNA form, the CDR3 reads TGTGCCAGCAGCTTAAATTACAGGGGGCTTGCGCAGCCCCAGCATTTT.

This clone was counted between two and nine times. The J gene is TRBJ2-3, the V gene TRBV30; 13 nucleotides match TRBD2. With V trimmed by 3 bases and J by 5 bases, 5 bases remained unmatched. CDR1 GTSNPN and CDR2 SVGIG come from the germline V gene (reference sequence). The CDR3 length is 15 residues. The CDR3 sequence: CAWSALAGGEDTQYF. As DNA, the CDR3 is TGTGCCTGGAGCGCACTAGCGGGGGGGGAAGATACGCAGTATTTT. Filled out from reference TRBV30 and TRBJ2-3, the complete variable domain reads SQTIHQWPATLVQPVGSPLSLECTVEGTSNPNLYWYRQAAGRGLQLLFYSVGIGQISSEVPQNLSASRPQDRQFILSSKKLLLSDSGFYLCAWSALAGGEDTQYFGPGTRLTVL.

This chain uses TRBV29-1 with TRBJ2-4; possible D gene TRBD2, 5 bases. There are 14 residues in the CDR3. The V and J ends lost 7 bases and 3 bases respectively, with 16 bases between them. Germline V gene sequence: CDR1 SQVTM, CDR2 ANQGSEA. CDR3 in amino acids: CSALSSRGKNIQYF. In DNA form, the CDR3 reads TGCAGCGCGCTGTCGTCACGGGGCAAAAACATTCAGTACTTC.

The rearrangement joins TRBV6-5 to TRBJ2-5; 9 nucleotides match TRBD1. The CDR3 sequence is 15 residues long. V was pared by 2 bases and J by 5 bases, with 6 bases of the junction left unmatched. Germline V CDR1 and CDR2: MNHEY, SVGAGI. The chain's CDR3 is CASSYSRTGDETQYF. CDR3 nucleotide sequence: TGTGCCAGCAGTTACAGTAGGACAGGGGACGAGACCCAGTACTTC.

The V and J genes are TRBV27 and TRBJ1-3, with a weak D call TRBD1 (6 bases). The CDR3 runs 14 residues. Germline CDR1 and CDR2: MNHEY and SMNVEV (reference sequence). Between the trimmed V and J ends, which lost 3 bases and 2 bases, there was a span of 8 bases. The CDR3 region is CASSLNRAGNTIYF. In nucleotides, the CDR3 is TGTGCCAGCAGTTTGAACAGGGCTGGAAACACCATATATTTT.

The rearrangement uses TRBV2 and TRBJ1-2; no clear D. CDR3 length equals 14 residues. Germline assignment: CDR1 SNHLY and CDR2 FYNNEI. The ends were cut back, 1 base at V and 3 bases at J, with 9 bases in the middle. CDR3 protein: CASSEDGRDYGYTF. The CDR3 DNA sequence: TGTGCCAGCAGTGAAGACGGGAGGGACTATGGCTACACCTTC.

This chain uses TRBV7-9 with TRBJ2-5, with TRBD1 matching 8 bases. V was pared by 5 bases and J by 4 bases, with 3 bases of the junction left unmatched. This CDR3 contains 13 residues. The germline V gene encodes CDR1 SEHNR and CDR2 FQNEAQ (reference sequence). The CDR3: CASSRDRGETQYF. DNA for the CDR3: TGTGCCAGCAGCCGTGACAGGGGAGAGACCCAGTACTTC.

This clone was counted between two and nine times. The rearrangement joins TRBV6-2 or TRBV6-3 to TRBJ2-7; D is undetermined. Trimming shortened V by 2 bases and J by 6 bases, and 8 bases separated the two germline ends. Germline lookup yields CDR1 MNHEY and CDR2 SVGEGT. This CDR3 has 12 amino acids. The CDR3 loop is CASSYPSPEQYF. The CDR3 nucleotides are TGTGCCAGCAGTTACCCCTCCCCCGAGCAGTACTTC.

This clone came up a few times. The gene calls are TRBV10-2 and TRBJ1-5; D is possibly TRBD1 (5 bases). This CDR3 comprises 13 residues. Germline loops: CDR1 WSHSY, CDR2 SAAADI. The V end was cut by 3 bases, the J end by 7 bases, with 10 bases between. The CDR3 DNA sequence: TGCGCCAGCAGTGACAGGGCCGAGCAGCCCCAGCATTTT. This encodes CASSDRAEQPQHF.

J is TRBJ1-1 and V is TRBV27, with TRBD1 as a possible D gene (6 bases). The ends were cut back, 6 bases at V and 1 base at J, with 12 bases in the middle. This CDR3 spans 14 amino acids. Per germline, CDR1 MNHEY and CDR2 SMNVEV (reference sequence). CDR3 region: CASRPPGQNTEAFF. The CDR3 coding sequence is TGTGCCAGCAGACCACCGGGACAGAACACTGAAGCTTTCTTT.

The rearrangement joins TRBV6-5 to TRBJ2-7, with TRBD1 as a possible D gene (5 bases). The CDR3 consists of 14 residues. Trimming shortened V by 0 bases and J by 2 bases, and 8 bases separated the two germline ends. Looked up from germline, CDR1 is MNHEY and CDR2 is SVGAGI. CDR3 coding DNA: TGTGCCAGCAGTTACTCAGGGGCCCCCTACGAGCAGTACTTC. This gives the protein CASSYSGAPYEQYF.

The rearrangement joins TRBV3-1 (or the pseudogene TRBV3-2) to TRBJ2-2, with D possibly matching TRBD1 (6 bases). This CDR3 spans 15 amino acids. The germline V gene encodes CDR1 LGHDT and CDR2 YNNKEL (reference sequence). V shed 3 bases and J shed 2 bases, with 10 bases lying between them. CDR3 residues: CASSQGHGNTGELFF. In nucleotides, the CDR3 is TGTGCCAGCAGCCAGGGACATGGTAACACCGGGGAGCTGTTTTTT.